Below are 32 T cell receptor beta chains sequenced from a single sample in a study of blood T cells in healthy people across ages. A J-beta primer mix and a sample-barcoded 5' primer were used in a second PCR of roughly 7 to 12 cycles. MiXCR, run by TCRdb on the 5' RACE reads, gives a single entry per CDR3 protein. The table lists approximately 760,000 distinct CDR3 sequences, around 25% of them singletons. The same sample was also used in a study of T cells of mothers and their children.

Sequencing was carried out using blood. Every receptor here comes from a boy aged 5-17 years in good health.

This clonotype came up a few times. The gene calls are TRBV4-2 and TRBJ2-7; TRBD2 matches 8 bases. The CDR3 consists of 14 residues. Germline CDR1 is LGHNA and CDR2 is YNFKEQ. V gave up 0 bases and J gave up 4 bases; unmatched junction bases: 2. This CDR3 reads CASSQDGLAYEQYF. The CDR3 DNA reads TGTGCCAGCAGCCAAGATGGACTAGCTTACGAGCAGTACTTC.

The chain recombines TRBV20-1 with TRBJ1-4, with D perhaps matching TRBD1 (6 bases). This CDR3 is 13 amino acids long. Trimming stripped 0 bases from V and 7 bases from J, with 9 bases between. The V gene's germline CDR1 is DFQATT and CDR2 SNEGSKA (reference sequence). The CDR3 DNA is TGCAGTGCTAGAGAAGGGGGACGTGAAAAACTGTTTTTT. Translation gives CSAREGGREKLFF.

Only a few counts were recorded for this clonotype. The chain has TRBV7-9 and TRBJ2-7; 7 positions match TRBD1. This CDR3 has 15 amino acids. The germline gives CDR1 SEHNR, CDR2 FQNEAQ (reference sequence). V gave up 4 bases and J gave up 0 bases; unmatched junction bases: 6. Here the CDR3 reads CASSSRQGLSYEQYF. The CDR3 DNA reads TGTGCCAGCAGCTCGAGACAGGGCCTCTCCTACGAGCAGTACTTC. Full variable domain (outside the CDR3, taken from reference TRBV7-9 and TRBJ2-7): DTGVSQNPRHKITKRGQNVTFRCDPISEHNRLYWYRQTLGQGPEFLTYFQNEAQLEKSRLLSDRFSAERPKGSFSTLEIQRTEQGDSAMYLCASSSRQGLSYEQYFGPGTRLTVT.

This clonotype came up a few times. The rearrangement joins TRBV6-6 to TRBJ1-1; maybe TRBD1 (5 bases). The CDR3 totals 13 residues. V was pared by 7 bases and J by 8 bases, with 17 bases between. CDR1 and CDR2 (germline): MNHNY, SVGAGI (reference sequence). The CDR3 region is CASISGGISEAFF. The CDR3 coding sequence is TGTGCCAGCATAAGTGGGGGGATATCGGAAGCTTTCTTT.

A few counts support this clonotype. The CDR3 region has the DNA TGTGCCAGCAGATTCATAGGAGAGACCCAGTACTTC. Amino acid sequence: CASRFIGETQYF. The J gene is TRBJ2-5, the V gene TRBV21-1. TRBV21-1 is a recognized pseudogene. The CDR3 loop spans 12 amino acids.

This clonotype was recorded many times. The chain couples TRBV6-2 or TRBV6-3 to TRBJ2-2; D possibly uses TRBD1 or TRBD2 (6 bases each). The germline CDR1 and CDR2 sequences are MNHEY and SVGEGT. The ends were cut back, 3 bases at V and 2 bases at J, with 16 bases in the middle. This CDR3 spans 17 amino acids. CDR3 sequence: CASSYLLGGPNTGELFF. The CDR3 region has the DNA TGTGCCAGCAGTTATCTTCTAGGGGGGCCAAACACCGGGGAGCTGTTTTTT.

The chain has TRBV7-9 and TRBJ2-3; 7 positions agree with TRBD2. Germline V gene data show CDR1 as SEHNR and CDR2 as FQNEAQ (reference sequence). J was trimmed by 3 bases and V by 5 bases; bases with no gene match: 8. CDR3 length: 15 amino acids. CDR3 DNA sequence: TGTGCCAGCAGCCCCCAGCGGGATCGAACAGATACGCAGTATTTT. This codes for CASSPQRDRTDTQYF.

The CDR3, as DNA: TGCAGTGCTTGGGACAGGAGCTCCTACGAGCAGTACTTC. This sequence encodes CSAWDRSSYEQYF. The chain couples TRBV20-1 to TRBJ2-7; 8 nucleotides line up with TRBD1. The V gene's germline CDR1 is DFQATT and CDR2 SNEGSKA (reference sequence). This CDR3 has 13 amino acids. Trimming cost V 5 bases and J 0 bases; bases outside gene matches: 3.

The chain recombines TRBV29-1 with TRBJ1-2; no firm D call. V dropped 7 bases and J dropped 6 bases, with 15 bases sitting between them. Looked up from germline, CDR1 is SQVTM and CDR2 is ANQGSEA. This CDR3 is built from 12 residues. The CDR3 loop is CSALGGSDGYTF. DNA for the CDR3: TGCAGCGCCCTTGGAGGGAGTGATGGCTACACCTTC. Filled out from reference TRBV29-1 and TRBJ1-2, the complete variable domain reads SAVISQKPSRDICQRGTSLTIQCQVDSQVTMMFWYRQQPGQSLTLIATANQGSEATYESGFVIDKFPISRPNLTFSTLTVSNMSPEDSSIYLCSALGGSDGYTFGSGTRLTVV.

The chain links TRBV20-1 to TRBJ2-3, with 11 positions matching TRBD2. V lost 2 bases to trimming and J lost 4 bases; unmatched junction nucleotides: 5. This CDR3 is 15 amino acids long. Germline CDR1 reads DFQATT; CDR2 reads SNEGSKA (reference sequence). As DNA, the CDR3 is TGCAGTGCTAGACCTAGCGGGAGGTGGGCAGATACGCAGTATTTT. Amino acid sequence: CSARPSGRWADTQYF.

This clonotype was observed a handful of times. V is TRBV5-1 and J is TRBJ2-7, with D perhaps TRBD2 (6 bases). The CDR3 length is 14 residues. The germline gives CDR1 SGHRS, CDR2 YFSETQ. The V and J ends lost 0 bases and 7 bases respectively, with 14 bases between them. DNA for the CDR3: TGCGCCAGCAGCTTGGTCGGGCGGGAAGGGGAGCAGTACTTC. Its protein product is CASSLVGREGEQYF. Variable domain in full (rest from reference TRBV5-1 and TRBJ2-7): KAGVTQTPRYLIKTRGQQVTLSCSPISGHRSVSWYQQTPGQGLQFLFEYFSETQRNKGNFPGRFSGRQFSNSRSEMNVSTLELGDSALYLCASSLVGREGEQYFGPGTRLTVT.

The chain couples TRBV14 to TRBJ1-6; D is undetermined. The germline V and J ends were trimmed by 1 base and 7 bases, with 14 bases remaining between them. CDR1 is SGHDN and CDR2 is FVKESK in the germline V gene. This CDR3 is 16 amino acids long. The CDR3 spells CASSQAKNRENSPLHF. Here the CDR3 DNA reads TGTGCCAGCAGCCAAGCGAAGAACAGAGAAAATTCACCCCTCCACTTT.

V gene TRBV28 combines with J gene TRBJ2-1, with D perhaps TRBD1 or TRBD2 (6 bases each). The tail of the sequence fits TRBJ2-5 better, so the J call may be wrong. Germline V lookup: CDR1 MDHEN, CDR2 SYDVKM. The length of the CDR3 is 14 residues. The CDR3 sequence: CASSSGAAGETQYF. The DNA of the CDR3 is TGTGCCAGCAGTTCGGGGGCCGCTGGGGAGACCCAGTACTTC.

This clonotype was counted only a few times. The chain couples TRBV20-1 to TRBJ2-3; possible D gene TRBD1, 6 bases. This CDR3 has 16 residues. Looked up from germline, CDR1 is DFQATT and CDR2 is SNEGSKA (reference sequence). The CDR3 nucleotides are TGCAATTCCCTCCAGGGGATGGGACATAGCACAGATACGCAGTATTTT. Protein: CNSLQGMGHSTDTQYF.

On this clonotype: The conserved phenylalanine or tryptophan is not found at the CDR3 terminus, so this likely reflects a read error. CDR3 DNA: TGTGCCAGCAGCCTTCAGACAGGGGCCTACGAGCAGTACCTC. It yields the protein CASSLQTGAYEQYL. V usage is TRBV3-1 and J usage is TRBJ2-5; 8 nucleotides match TRBD1. The J call may not be correct, given that the DNA end is closer to TRBJ2-7. There are 14 residues in the CDR3. CDR1 is LGHDT and CDR2 is YNNKEL in the germline V gene (reference sequence).

This clonotype has just a few counts. The chain uses TRBV6-2 or TRBV6-3 and TRBJ2-1; no reliable D call. Germline V gene data show CDR1 as MNHEY and CDR2 as SVGEGT. The CDR3 is made up of 12 amino acids. V lost 2 bases and J 8 bases, leaving 7 bases between the germline ends. CDR3: CASSYVRDEQFF. The CDR3 coding sequence is TGTGCCAGCAGTTACGTTAGGGATGAGCAGTTCTTC.

The V and J genes are TRBV28 and TRBJ2-7, with 10 bases fitting TRBD1. The CDR3 contains 15 residues. Germline assignment: CDR1 MDHEN and CDR2 SYDVKM. The V segment lost 5 bases and the J segment 2 bases; nucleotides outside the gene matches: 6. In nucleotides, the CDR3 is TGTGCCAGCAGTACGATGACAGGGGGCGCCTACGAGCAGTACTTC. As protein: CASSTMTGGAYEQYF.

This chain uses TRBV10-3 with TRBJ2-1; perhaps TRBD2 as D (6 bases). Trimming cost V 5 bases and J 5 bases, with 19 bases left between them. The CDR3 is made up of 16 amino acids. CDR1 and CDR2 (germline): ENHRY, SYGVKD. The CDR3 protein is CAISIPGRGTDNEQFF. DNA of the CDR3: TGTGCCATCAGTATCCCAGGTCGGGGGACGGACAATGAGCAGTTCTTC.

This clonotype was detected many times. The chain employs TRBV7-9 and TRBJ2-7; the D gene is possibly TRBD1 (5 bases). V shed 5 bases and J shed 0 bases, with 11 bases lying between them. There are 14 residues in the CDR3. Germline loops: CDR1 SEHNR, CDR2 FQNEAQ (reference sequence). CDR3 loop: CASSLTESSYEQYF. The CDR3 DNA is TGTGCCAGCAGCCTGACAGAGAGCTCCTACGAGCAGTACTTC.

This clonotype was observed a handful of times. The genes are TRBV3-1 and TRBJ2-5; unclear D gene. This CDR3 is 14 amino acids long. V lost 2 bases, J lost 5 bases, and 12 bases lay in between. CDR1 is LGHDT and CDR2 is YNNKEL in the germline V gene (reference sequence). The CDR3 region has the DNA TGTGCCAGCAGCCAACCGCGCCACGAGGAGACCCAGTACTTC. This encodes CASSQPRHEETQYF.

This rearrangement joins TRBV7-2 to TRBJ2-5; 8 nucleotides match TRBD2. The J call is doubtful: the DNA matches TRBJ2-7 better. This CDR3 contains 16 residues. Germline CDR1 reads SGHTA; CDR2 reads FQGNSA. CDR3 nucleotide sequence: TGTGCCAGCAGCCGCGGGGGCGGGGGGCTCTCCTACGAGCAGTACTTC. It yields the protein CASSRGGGGLSYEQYF.

The chain combines TRBV11-2 with TRBJ2-3; 7 nucleotides line up with TRBD1. CDR1 SGHAT and CDR2 FQNNGV come from the germline V gene. CDR3 length: 11 amino acids. The V gene end was trimmed by 7 bases and the J gene end by 11 bases; junction bases not matched to a gene: 6. CDR3 sequence reads: CASTPGQLQYF. DNA of the CDR3: TGTGCCAGCACCCCGGGACAGCTGCAGTATTTT.

This clonotype showed up just a few times. CDR3 bases: TGCAGCGTTGAAGGGGGTAGCGGGCCACCACTACGCTACAATGAGCAGTTCTTC. Translation gives CSVEGGSGPPLRYNEQFF. V gene TRBV29-1 combines with J gene TRBJ2-1, with 7 bases aligning to TRBD2. V lost 1 base and J lost 3; bases outside the gene matches: 15. The germline V gene encodes CDR1 SQVTM and CDR2 ANQGSEA. CDR3 length: 18 residues.

V and J are TRBV7-2 and TRBJ2-5; 8 bases fit TRBD2. The CDR3 spans 15 residues. Germline V gives CDR1 SGHTA, CDR2 FQGNSA. The V and J ends lost 1 base and 1 base, in that order; junction bases with no gene match: 2. This CDR3 is CASSLELAAQETQYF. CDR3 DNA: TGTGCCAGCAGCTTAGAACTAGCGGCCCAAGAGACCCAGTACTTC.

In this sample, this clonotype turned up a few times. The chain recombines TRBV14 with TRBJ2-5; D unresolved. TRBJ2-1 explains the end of the DNA better; the J call may be wrong. CDR3 length: 13 residues. The germline V gene encodes CDR1 SGHDN and CDR2 FVKESK. The CDR3 DNA is TGTGCCAGCAGCCCTACAATTGGGAATGAGCAGTTCTTC. Residues: CASSPTIGNEQFF.

This clonotype was seen a single time. This chain connects TRBV28 to TRBJ2-5; 12 positions agree with TRBD2. From germline, CDR1 is MDHEN and CDR2 SYDVKM. CDR3 length: 17 residues. J lost 1 base, V lost 8 bases, and 11 bases had no gene match. The CDR3 bases are TGTGCCAGCGAGCCGGGACTAGCGGGTAACTTCCAAGAGACCCAGTACTTC. Its protein is CASEPGLAGNFQETQYF.

This clonotype was detected ten times or more. The chain is built from TRBV29-1 and TRBJ2-5; 8 bases line up with TRBD1. This CDR3 is built from 14 residues. V lost 3 bases, J lost 4 bases, and 7 bases stayed unmatched. In germline, CDR1 is SQVTM, CDR2 ANQGSEA. CDR3 region: CSVDDRGEAETQYF. The CDR3, as DNA: TGCAGCGTTGATGACAGGGGCGAGGCAGAGACCCAGTACTTC.

The gene calls are TRBV18 and TRBJ2-5, with 11 bases identical to TRBD1. The junction had 7 bases not matched to a gene; V was cut back by 5 bases and J by 5 bases. The V gene's germline CDR1 is KGHSH and CDR2 LQKENI. The CDR3 runs to 15 residues. The CDR3 reads CASSTDRGLVETQYF. The DNA of the CDR3 is TGTGCCAGCTCAACGGACAGGGGGCTCGTCGAGACCCAGTACTTC.

The rearrangement uses TRBV12-3 or TRBV12-4 and TRBJ2-3; 9 bases are a match to TRBD2. The CDR3 runs to 17 residues. The ends lost 5 bases at V and 5 bases at J; junction bases unmatched: 14. DNA for the CDR3: TGTGCCAGCAGTCCTGCCGGAGTAGCGGGAGTAGGAGATACGCAGTATTTT. Translating gives CASSPAGVAGVGDTQYF.

This clonotype was seen a few times. The chain is built from TRBV28 and TRBJ2-7, with 7 bases lining up with TRBD1. Germline-derived CDR1 and CDR2 are MDHEN and SYDVKM. With 2 bases clipped from V and 5 bases from J, the junction kept 9 bases outside the gene matches. The CDR3 runs 15 residues. DNA of the CDR3: TGTGCCAGCAGTTTAAGGGCAGGGGGTTGGCACGAGCAGTACTTC. Its protein product is CASSLRAGGWHEQYF.

This chain connects TRBV12-3 or TRBV12-4 to TRBJ2-7; maybe TRBD1 (6 bases). Trimming stripped 5 bases from V and 4 bases from J, with 15 bases between. The CDR3 runs to 14 residues. Written as DNA, the CDR3 is TGTGCCAGCAGTCCCCCGGGACACGAATACGAGCAGTACTTC. Translation gives CASSPPGHEYEQYF.

This clonotype was seen a handful of times. The chain recombines TRBV28 with TRBJ2-5; 8 nucleotides agree with TRBD1. This CDR3 has 16 residues. In germline, CDR1 is MDHEN, CDR2 SYDVKM. Trimming cost V 3 bases and J 2 bases; bases outside gene matches: 8. In DNA, the CDR3 is TGTGCCAGCAGTTTGTTAACAGGGGGTGGACAAGAGACCCAGTACTTC. It specifies CASSLLTGGGQETQYF.